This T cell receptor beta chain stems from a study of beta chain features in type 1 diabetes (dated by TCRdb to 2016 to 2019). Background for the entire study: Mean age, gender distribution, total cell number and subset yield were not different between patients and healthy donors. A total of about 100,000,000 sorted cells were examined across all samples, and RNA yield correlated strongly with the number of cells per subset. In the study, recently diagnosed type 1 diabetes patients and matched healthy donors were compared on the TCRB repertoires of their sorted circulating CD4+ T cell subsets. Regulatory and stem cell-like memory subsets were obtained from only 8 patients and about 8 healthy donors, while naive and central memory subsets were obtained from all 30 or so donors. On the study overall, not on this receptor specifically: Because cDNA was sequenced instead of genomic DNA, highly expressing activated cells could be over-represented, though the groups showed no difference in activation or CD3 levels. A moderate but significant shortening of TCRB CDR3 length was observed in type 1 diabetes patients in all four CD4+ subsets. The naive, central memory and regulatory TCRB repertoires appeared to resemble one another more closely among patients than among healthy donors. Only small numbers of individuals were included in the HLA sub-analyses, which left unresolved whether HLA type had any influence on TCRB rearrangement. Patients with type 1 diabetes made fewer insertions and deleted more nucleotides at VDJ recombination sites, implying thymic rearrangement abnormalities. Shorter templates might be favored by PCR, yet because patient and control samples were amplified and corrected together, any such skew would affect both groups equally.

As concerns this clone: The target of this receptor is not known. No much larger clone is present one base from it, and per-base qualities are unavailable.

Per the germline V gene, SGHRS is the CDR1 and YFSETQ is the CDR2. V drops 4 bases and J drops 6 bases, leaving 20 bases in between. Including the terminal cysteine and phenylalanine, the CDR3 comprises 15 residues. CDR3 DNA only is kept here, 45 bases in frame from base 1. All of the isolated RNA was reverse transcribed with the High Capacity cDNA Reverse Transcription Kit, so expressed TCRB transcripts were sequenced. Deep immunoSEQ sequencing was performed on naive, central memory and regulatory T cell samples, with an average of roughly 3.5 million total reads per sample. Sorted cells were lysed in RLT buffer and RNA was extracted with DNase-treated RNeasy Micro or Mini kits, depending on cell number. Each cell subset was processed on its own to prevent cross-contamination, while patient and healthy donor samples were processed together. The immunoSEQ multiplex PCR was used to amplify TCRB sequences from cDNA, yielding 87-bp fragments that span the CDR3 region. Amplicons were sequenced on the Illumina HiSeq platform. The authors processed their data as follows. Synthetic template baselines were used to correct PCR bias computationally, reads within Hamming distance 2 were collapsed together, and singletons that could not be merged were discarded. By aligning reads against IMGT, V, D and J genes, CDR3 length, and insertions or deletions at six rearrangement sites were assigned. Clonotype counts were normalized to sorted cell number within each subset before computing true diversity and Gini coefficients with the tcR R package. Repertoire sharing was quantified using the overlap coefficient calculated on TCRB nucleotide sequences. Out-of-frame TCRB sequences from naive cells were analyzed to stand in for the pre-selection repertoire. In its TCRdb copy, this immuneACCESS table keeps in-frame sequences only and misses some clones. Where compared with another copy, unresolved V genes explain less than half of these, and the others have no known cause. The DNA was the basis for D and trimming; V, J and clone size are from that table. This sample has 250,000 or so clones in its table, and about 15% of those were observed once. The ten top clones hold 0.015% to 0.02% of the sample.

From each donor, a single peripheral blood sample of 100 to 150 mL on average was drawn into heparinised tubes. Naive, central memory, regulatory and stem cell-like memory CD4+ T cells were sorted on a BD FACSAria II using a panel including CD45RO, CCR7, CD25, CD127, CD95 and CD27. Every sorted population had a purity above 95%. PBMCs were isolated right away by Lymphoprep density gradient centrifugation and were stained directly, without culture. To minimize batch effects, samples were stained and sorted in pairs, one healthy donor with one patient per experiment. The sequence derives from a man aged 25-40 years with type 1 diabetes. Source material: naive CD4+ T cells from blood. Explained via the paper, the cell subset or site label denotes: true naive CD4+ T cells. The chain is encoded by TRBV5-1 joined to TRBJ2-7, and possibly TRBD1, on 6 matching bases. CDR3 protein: CASSKGTSGAAEQYF. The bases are TGCGCCAGCAGCAAGGGGACATCCGGGGCCGCCGAGCAGTACTTC.